This T cell receptor beta chain was identified in a study of OX40 agonist ivuxolimab in advanced cancers. Study background: Across the patients, intravenous ivuxolimab was delivered every 2 weeks at 0.01 to 10 mg/kg. Prior therapy, whether anti-PD-1, anti-PD-L1 or anti-CTLA-4, was allowed, and roughly 41% had some. Study-wide results and caveats: Dosing at 0.1 to 3.0 mg/kg was accompanied by clonal expansion of CD4+ and CD8+ blood T cells by week 6. There were also nonresponders showing low normalized T-cell clonal expansion.

Some clones are missing from TCRdb's copy, which holds only in-frame ones; the method was immunoSEQ multiplex PCR. The table shows roughly 56,000 clones, with over 75% occurring only once. A word on this clone: Its target is not known.

CDR3 length equals 15 residues. Germline V CDR1 and CDR2: LNHDA, SQIVND (reference sequence). Trimming removed 5 bases at V and 4 bases at J, with 15 bases between. The chain has TRBV19 and TRBJ1-5; D is undetermined. The material sequenced was CD4+ or CD8+ T cells sorted from blood, taken in a trial of the OX40 agonist ivuxolimab. This TCR was sampled from an adult with an advanced solid tumor such as melanoma, head and neck, liver or kidney cancer. Written as DNA, the CDR3 is TGTGCCAGTAGTGCCGGGTCTTATCGGAATCAGCCCCAGCATTTT. Translating gives CASSAGSYRNQPQHF.